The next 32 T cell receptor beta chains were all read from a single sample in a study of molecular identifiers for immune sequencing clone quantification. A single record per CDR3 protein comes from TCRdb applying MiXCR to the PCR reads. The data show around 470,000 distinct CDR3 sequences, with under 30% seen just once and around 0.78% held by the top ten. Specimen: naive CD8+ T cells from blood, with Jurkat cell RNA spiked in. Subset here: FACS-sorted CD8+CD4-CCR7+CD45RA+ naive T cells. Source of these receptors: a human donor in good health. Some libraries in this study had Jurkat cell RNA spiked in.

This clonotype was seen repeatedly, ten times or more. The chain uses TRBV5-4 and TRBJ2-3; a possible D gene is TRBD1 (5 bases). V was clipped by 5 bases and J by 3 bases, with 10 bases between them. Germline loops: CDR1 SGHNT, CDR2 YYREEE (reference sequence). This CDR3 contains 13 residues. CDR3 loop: CASRGAGTDTQYF. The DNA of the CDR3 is TGTGCCAGCAGAGGGGCTGGGACAGATACGCAGTATTTT.

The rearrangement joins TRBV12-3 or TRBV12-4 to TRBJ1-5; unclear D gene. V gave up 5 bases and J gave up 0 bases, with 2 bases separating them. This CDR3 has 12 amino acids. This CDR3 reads CASSHSNQPQHF. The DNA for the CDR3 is TGTGCCAGCAGTCATAGCAATCAGCCCCAGCATTTT.

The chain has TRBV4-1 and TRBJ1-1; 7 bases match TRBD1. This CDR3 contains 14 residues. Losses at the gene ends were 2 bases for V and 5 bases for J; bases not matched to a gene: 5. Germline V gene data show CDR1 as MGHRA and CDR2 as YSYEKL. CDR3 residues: CASSQPTGVTEAFF. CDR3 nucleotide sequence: TGCGCCAGCAGCCAACCTACAGGGGTGACTGAAGCTTTCTTT.

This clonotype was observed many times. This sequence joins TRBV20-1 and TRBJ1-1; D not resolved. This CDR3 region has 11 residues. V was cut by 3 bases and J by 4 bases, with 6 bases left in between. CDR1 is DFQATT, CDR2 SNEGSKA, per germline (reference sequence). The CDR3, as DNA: TGCAGTGCTAGCTGGGGCACTGAAGCTTTCTTT. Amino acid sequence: CSASWGTEAFF.

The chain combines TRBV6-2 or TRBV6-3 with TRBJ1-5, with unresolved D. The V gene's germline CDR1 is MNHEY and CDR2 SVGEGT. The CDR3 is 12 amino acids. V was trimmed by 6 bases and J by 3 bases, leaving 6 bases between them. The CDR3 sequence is CASRRPNQPQHF. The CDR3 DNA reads TGTGCCAGCAGACGCCCCAATCAGCCCCAGCATTTT.

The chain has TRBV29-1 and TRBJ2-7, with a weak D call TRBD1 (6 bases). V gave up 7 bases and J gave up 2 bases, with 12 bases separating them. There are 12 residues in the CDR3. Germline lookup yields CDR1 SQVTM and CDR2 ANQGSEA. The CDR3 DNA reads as TGCAGCGCCGCGACAGGAACCTACGAGCAGTACTTC. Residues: CSAATGTYEQYF.

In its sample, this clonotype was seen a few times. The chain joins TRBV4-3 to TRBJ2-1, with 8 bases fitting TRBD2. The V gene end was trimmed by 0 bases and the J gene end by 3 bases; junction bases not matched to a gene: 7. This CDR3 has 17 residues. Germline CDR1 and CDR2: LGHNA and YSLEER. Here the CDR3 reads CASSQDRAGGDYNEQFF. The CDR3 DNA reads TGCGCCAGCAGCCAAGATCGGGCGGGAGGAGACTACAATGAGCAGTTCTTC.

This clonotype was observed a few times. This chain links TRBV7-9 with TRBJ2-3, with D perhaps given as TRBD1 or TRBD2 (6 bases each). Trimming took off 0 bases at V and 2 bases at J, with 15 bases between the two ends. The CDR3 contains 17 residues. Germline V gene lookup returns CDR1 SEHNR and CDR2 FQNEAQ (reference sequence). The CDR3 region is CASSLASGAEHTDTQYF. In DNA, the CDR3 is TGTGCCAGCAGCTTAGCATCGGGGGCTGAGCACACAGATACGCAGTATTTT.

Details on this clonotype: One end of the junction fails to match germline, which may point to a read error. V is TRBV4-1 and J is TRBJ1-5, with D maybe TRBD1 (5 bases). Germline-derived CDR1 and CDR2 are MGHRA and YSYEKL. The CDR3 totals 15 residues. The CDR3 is CASSRGEAYKQPPHF. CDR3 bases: TGCGCCAGCAGCCGAGGGGAGGCATACAAGCAGCCCCCGCATTTT.

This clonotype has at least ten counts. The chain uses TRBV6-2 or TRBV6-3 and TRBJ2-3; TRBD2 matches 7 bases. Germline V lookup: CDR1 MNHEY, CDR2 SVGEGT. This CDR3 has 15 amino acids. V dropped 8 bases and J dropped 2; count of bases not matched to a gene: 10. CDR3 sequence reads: CASESGLRATDTQYF. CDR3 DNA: TGTGCCAGCGAATCGGGACTACGAGCCACAGATACGCAGTATTTT.

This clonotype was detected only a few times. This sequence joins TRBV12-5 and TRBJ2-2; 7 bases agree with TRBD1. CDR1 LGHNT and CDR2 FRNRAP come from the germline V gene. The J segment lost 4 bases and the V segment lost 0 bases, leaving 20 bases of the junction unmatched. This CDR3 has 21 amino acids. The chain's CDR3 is CASGLVTIPGQIRSGTGELFF. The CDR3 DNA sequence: TGTGCTAGTGGTTTGGTGACGATTCCGGGACAGATCAGGAGTGGCACCGGGGAGCTGTTTTTT.

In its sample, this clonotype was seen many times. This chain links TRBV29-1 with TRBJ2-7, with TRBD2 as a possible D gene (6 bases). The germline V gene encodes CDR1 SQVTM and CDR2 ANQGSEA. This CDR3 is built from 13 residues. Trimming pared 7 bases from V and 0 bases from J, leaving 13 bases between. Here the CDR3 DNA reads TGCAGCGCCCGGGACTCCCGCTCCTACGAGCAGTACTTC. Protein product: CSARDSRSYEQYF.

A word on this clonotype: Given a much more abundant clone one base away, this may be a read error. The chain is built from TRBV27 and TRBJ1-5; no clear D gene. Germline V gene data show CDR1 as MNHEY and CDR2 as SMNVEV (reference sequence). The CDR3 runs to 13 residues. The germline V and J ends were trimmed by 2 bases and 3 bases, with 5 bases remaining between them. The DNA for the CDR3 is TGTGCCAGCAGTTTAGTGGCCAATCAGCCCCAGCATTTT. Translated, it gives CASSLVANQPQHF.

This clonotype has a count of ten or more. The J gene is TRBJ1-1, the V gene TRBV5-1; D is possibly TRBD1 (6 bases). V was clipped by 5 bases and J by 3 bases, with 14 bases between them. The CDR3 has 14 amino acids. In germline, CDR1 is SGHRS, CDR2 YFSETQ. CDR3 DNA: TGCGCCAGCAGTTCTACAGGGATCGACACTGAAGCTTTCTTT. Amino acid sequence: CASSSTGIDTEAFF.

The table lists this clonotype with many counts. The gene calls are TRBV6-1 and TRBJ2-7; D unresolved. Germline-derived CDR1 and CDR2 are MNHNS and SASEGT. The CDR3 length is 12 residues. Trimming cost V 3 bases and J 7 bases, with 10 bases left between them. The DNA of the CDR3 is TGTGCCAGCAGTGAGGAGAGGCTTGAGCAGTACTTC. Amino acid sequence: CASSEERLEQYF.

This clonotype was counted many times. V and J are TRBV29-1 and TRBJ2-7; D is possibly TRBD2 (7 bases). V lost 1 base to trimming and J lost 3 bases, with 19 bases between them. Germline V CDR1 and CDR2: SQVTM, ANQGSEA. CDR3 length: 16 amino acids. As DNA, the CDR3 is TGCAGCGTTGAAGCCACAGGAGGGGGACTATTCTACGAGCAGTACTTC. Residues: CSVEATGGGLFYEQYF.

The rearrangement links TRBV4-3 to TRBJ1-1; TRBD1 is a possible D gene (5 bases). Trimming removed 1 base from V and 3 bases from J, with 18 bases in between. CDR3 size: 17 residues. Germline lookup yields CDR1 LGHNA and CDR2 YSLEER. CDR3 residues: CASSQVVGKGAHTEAFF. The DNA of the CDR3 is TGCGCCAGCAGCCAAGTTGTTGGGAAAGGGGCACACACTGAAGCTTTCTTT.

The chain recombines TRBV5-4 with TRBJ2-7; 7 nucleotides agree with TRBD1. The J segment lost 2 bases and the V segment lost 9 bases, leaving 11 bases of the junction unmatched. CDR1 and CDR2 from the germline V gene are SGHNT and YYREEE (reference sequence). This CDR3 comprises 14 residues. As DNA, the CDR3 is TGTGCCACCGTAGGTGGGACAGAGGCCTACGAGCAGTACTTC. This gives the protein CATVGGTEAYEQYF.

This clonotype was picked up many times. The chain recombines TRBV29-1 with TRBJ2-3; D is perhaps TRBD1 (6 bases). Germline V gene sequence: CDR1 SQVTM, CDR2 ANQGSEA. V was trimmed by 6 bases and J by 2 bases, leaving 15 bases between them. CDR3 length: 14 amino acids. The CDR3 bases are TGCAGCGTCGAGACGACAGGACCCACAGATACGCAGTATTTT. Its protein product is CSVETTGPTDTQYF.

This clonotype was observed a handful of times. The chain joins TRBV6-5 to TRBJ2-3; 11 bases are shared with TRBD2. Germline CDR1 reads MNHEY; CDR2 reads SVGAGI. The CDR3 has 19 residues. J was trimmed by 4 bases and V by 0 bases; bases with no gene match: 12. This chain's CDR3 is CASSYSRAVAGGPADTQYF. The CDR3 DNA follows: TGTGCCAGCAGTTACTCGAGAGCGGTAGCGGGAGGGCCCGCAGATACGCAGTATTTT.

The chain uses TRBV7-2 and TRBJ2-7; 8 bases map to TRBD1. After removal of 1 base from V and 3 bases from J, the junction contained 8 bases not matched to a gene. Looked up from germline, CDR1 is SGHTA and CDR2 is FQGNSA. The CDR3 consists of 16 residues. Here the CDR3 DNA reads TGTGCCAGCAGCTTAGAAGGAGGGACAGGCTTCTACGAGCAGTACTTC. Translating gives CASSLEGGTGFYEQYF. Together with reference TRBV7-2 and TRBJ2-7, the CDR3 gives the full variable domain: GAGVSQSPSNKVTEKGKDVELRCDPISGHTALYWYRQSLGQGLEFLIYFQGNSAPDKSGLPSDRFSAERTGGSVSTLTIQRTQQEDSAVYLCASSLEGGTGFYEQYFGPGTRLTVT.

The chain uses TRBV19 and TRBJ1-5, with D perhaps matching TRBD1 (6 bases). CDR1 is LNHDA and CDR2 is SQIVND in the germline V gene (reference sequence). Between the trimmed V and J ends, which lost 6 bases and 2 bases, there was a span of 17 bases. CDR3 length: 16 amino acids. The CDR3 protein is CASRKTGDYGNQPQHF. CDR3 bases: TGTGCCAGTAGAAAGACAGGAGACTATGGCAATCAGCCCCAGCATTTT.

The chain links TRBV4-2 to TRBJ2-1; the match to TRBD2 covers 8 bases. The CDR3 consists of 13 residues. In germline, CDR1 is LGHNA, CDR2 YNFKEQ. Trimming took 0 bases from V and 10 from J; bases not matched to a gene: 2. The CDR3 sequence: CASSQDLAGEQFF. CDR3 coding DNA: TGTGCCAGCAGCCAAGATCTAGCGGGCGAGCAGTTCTTC.

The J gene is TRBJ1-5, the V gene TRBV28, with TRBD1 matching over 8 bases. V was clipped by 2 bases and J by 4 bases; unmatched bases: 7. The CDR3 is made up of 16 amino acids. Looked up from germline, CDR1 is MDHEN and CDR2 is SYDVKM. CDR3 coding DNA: TGTGCCAGCAGTTTAATGTCAGGGGGCTTGAATCAGCCCCAGCATTTT. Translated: CASSLMSGGLNQPQHF.

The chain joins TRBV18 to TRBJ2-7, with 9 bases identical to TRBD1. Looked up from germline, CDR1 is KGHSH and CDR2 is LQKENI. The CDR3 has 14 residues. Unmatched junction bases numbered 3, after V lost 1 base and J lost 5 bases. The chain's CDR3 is CASSPHGQGNEQYF. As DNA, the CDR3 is TGTGCCAGCTCACCACATGGACAGGGGAACGAGCAGTACTTC.

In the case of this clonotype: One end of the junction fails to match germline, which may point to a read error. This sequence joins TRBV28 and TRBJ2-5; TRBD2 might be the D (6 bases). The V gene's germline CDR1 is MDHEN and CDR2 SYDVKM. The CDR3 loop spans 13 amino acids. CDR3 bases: TGTGCCAGCAGTCTCGGGGGAGAAGAGCCCCAGTACTTC. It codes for CASSLGGEEPQYF.

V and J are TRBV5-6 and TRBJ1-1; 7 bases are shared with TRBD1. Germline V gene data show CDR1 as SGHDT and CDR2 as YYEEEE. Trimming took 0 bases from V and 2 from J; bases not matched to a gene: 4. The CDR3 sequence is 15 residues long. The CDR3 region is CASSLVHRGNTEAFF. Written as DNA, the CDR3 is TGTGCCAGCAGCTTGGTTCACAGGGGAAACACTGAAGCTTTCTTT. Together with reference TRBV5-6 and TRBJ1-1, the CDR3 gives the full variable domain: DAGVTQSPTHLIKTRGQQVTLRCSPKSGHDTVSWYQQALGQGPQFIFQYYEEEERQRGNFPDRFSGHQFPNYSSELNVNALLLGDSALYLCASSLVHRGNTEAFFGQGTRLTVV.

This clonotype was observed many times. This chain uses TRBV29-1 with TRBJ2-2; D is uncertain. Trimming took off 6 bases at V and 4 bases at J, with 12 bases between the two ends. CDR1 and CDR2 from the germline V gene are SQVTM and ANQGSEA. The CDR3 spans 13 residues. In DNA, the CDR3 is TGCAGCGTCGCAAGCGCGAGCACCGGGGAGCTGTTTTTT. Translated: CSVASASTGELFF.

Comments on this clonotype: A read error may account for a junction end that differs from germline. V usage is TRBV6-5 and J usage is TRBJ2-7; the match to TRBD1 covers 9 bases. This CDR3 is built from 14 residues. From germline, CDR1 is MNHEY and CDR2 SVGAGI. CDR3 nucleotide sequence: TGTGCCAGCAGTGAGGGACAGGGCCCCTACGCGCAGTACTTC. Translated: CASSEGQGPYAQYF.

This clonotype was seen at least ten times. Here the CDR3 DNA reads TGCGCCAGCAGCCAGATGGACAGGGACAATGAGCAGTTCTTC. Its translation: CASSQMDRDNEQFF. V and J are TRBV4-1 and TRBJ2-1, with 8 bases lining up with TRBD1. The V segment lost 3 bases and the J segment 5 bases; nucleotides outside the gene matches: 3. Looked up from germline, CDR1 is MGHRA and CDR2 is YSYEKL. The length of the CDR3 is 14 residues.

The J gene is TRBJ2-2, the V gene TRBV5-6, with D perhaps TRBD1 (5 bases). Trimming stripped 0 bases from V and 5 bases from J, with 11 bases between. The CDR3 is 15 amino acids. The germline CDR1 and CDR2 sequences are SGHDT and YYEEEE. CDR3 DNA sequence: TGTGCCAGCAGCTTGGCCAGGGATAGGACCGGGGAGCTGTTTTTT. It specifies CASSLARDRTGELFF.

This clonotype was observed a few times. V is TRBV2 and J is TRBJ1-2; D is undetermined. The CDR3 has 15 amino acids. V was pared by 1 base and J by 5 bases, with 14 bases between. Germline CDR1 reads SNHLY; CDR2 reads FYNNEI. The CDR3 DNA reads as TGTGCCAGCAGTGAAGTGGGAGAAGGACGATATGGCTACACCTTC. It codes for CASSEVGEGRYGYTF.